Reported below is one T cell receptor beta chain. V lost 5 bases and J lost 7; bases outside the gene matches: 6. Germline V gene data show CDR1 as SGHTA and CDR2 as FQGNSA. The CDR3 runs 14 residues. Authors of the study amplified TCR beta CDR3 regions from RNA transcripts. RT-PCR in the first round (using the HTBI primer set) targeted the TCR CDR3. One entry per CDR3 protein, called by TCRdb with MiXCR from the multiplex PCR reads. The table shows roughly 500,000 distinct CDR3 sequences, with about 43% occurring only once. These data belong to a study of T cells in Graves' hyperthyroidism and ophthalmopathy. Uncontrolled infection, other autoimmune disease, pregnancy and lactation each barred patients from inclusion. Every diagnosis used clinical symptoms, serum thyroxine and TRAb, thyroid ultrasound and orbital computed tomography.

The sample comprised peripheral blood or thyroid tissue (not recorded which). The TCR was taken from an adult woman with Graves' disease, either hyperthyroidism or ophthalmopathy (not recorded which). The chain employs TRBV7-2 and TRBJ1-5; 9 nucleotides match TRBD1. CDR3 DNA: TGTGCCAGCAGCCCGCGACAGGGGGAACAGCCCCAGCATTTT. Protein product: CASSPRQGEQPQHF. The full variable domain, completed using reference TRBV7-2 and TRBJ1-5, is GAGVSQSPSNKVTEKGKDVELRCDPISGHTALYWYRQSLGQGLEFLIYFQGNSAPDKSGLPSDRFSAERTGGSVSTLTIQRTQQEDSAVYLCASSPRQGEQPQHFGDGTRLSIL.